The 27 T cell receptor beta chains in this list originate from one sample, sequenced in a study of blood T cell repertoires in COVID-19. The assay was immunoSEQ multiplex PCR, and TCRdb's table has in-frame clones only and misses some. This table has hundreds of thousands of clones, about 88% appearing once. The specimen was peripheral blood. These receptors all come from a woman in her 70s with COVID-19, enrolled during active disease.

This clone has only a few counts. The chain is built from TRBV3-1 (or the pseudogene TRBV3-2) and TRBJ1-4, with D maybe TRBD1 (6 bases). The CDR3 length is 17 residues. Germline CDR1 reads LGHDT; CDR2 reads YNNKEL (reference sequence). V was cut by 0 bases and J by 4 bases, with 15 bases left in between. The CDR3 DNA follows: TGTGCCAGCAGCCAAGAAATGCGCAGGGGTTATAATGAAAAACTGTTTTTT. It codes for CASSQEMRRGYNEKLFF.

The count of this clone is one. The chain employs TRBV18 and TRBJ2-7; 8 bases align to TRBD2. V was clipped by 5 bases and J by 2 bases; unmatched bases: 5. Germline V gene sequence: CDR1 KGHSH, CDR2 LQKENI. The CDR3 extends over 14 amino acids. CDR3 region: CASSTGTSAYEQYF. DNA of the CDR3: TGTGCCAGCTCAACCGGGACTAGTGCCTACGAGCAGTACTTC.

The rearrangement uses TRBV11-3 and TRBJ1-3; no firm D call. With 3 bases removed from V and 3 bases from J, the gap between germline ends came to 18 bases. The CDR3 totals 17 residues. The germline V gene has CDR1 SGHNT and CDR2 YENEEA. The CDR3 DNA reads as TGTGCCAGCAGCTTCCCCGGTGGGAGAGCGATTGGAAACACCATATATTTT. This encodes CASSFPGGRAIGNTIYF.

The V call is TRBV7-9, the J call TRBJ2-7; D gene unclear. Trimming cost V 1 base and J 4 bases, with 11 bases left between them. The CDR3 has 14 residues. Per the germline V gene, CDR1 is SEHNR and CDR2 is FQNEAQ (reference sequence). DNA for the CDR3: TGTGCCAGCAGCTTAGAAACAGTCTTGTACGAGCAGTACTTC. As protein: CASSLETVLYEQYF.

This rearrangement joins TRBV2 to TRBJ2-2, with TRBD1 matching over 7 bases. J was trimmed by 5 bases and V by 6 bases; bases with no gene match: 6. The CDR3 is made up of 14 amino acids. Germline assignment: CDR1 SNHLY and CDR2 FYNNEI. CDR3 nucleotide sequence: TGTGCCAGCAGGCTACAGGGGTTGACCGGGGAGCTGTTTTTT. The encoded protein is CASRLQGLTGELFF.

The table lists this clone with a count of one. This rearrangement joins TRBV29-1 to TRBJ1-1, with TRBD1 matching 9 bases. Germline V lookup: CDR1 SQVTM, CDR2 ANQGSEA. The CDR3 is made up of 16 amino acids. Trimming took 7 bases from V and 4 from J; bases not matched to a gene: 16. The CDR3 nucleotides are TGCAGCGCCGACGTCCCGGGACAGGGTCAGCGCACTGAAGCTTTCTTT. Protein: CSADVPGQGQRTEAFF. The full variable domain, completed using reference TRBV29-1 and TRBJ1-1, is SAVISQKPSRDICQRGTSLTIQCQVDSQVTMMFWYRQQPGQSLTLIATANQGSEATYESGFVIDKFPISRPNLTFSTLTVSNMSPEDSSIYLCSADVPGQGQRTEAFFGQGTRLTVV.

As concerns this clone: One end of the junction fails to match germline, which may point to a read error. The V gene is TRBV12-3 or TRBV12-4, the J gene TRBJ2-7; D uncertain. This CDR3 is built from 11 residues. CDR3 DNA sequence: TGTGCCGGCAGTTTGTCCAGCGAGCAGTACTTC. Its protein is CAGSLSSEQYF.

J is TRBJ1-4 and V is TRBV5-4, with 8 bases aligning to TRBD1. The length of the CDR3 is 15 residues. The germline gives CDR1 SGHNT, CDR2 YYREEE (reference sequence). The junction had 9 bases not matched to a gene; V was cut back by 4 bases and J by 7 bases. The CDR3 protein is CASSLEADRGEKLFF. The CDR3 DNA follows: TGTGCCAGCAGCCTCGAAGCCGACAGGGGTGAAAAACTGTTTTTT.

The gene calls are TRBV19 and TRBJ1-1; 8 nucleotides align to TRBD1. This CDR3 comprises 12 residues. The V segment lost 10 bases and the J segment 5 bases; nucleotides outside the gene matches: 6. Per germline, CDR1 LNHDA and CDR2 SQIVND (reference sequence). The CDR3 spells CATGQGWTEAFF. DNA for the CDR3: TGTGCCACCGGACAGGGTTGGACTGAAGCTTTCTTT.

This rearrangement joins TRBV27 to TRBJ1-2; D gene ambiguous. CDR1 is MNHEY and CDR2 is SMNVEV in the germline V gene (reference sequence). V lost 1 base, J lost 2 bases, and 11 bases lay in between. The CDR3 covers 15 residues. In DNA form, the CDR3 reads TGTGCCAGCAGTTTATACCCCCCCGAGAACTATGGCTACACCTTC. Its protein product is CASSLYPPENYGYTF.

The chain recombines TRBV21-1 with TRBJ2-7; the table assigns TRBD1, which was not confirmed against the DNA. TRBV21-1 is reported as a pseudogene. The CDR3 consists of 18 residues. CDR3 amino acids: CASSKDGVGGQISYEQYF. The CDR3 nucleotides are TGTGCCAGCAGCAAAGACGGTGTCGGTGGACAGATCTCCTACGAGCAGTACTTC.

V and J are TRBV3-1 (or the pseudogene TRBV3-2) and TRBJ1-2; D not certain. Deletions cut 1 base from V and 2 bases from J, with 11 bases between. CDR1 and CDR2 (germline): LGHDT, YNNKEL (reference sequence). There are 15 residues in the CDR3. DNA for the CDR3: TGTGCCAGCAGCCAAGCTGCCAGGCAGAACTATGGCTACACCTTC. Translation gives CASSQAARQNYGYTF.

The rearrangement links TRBV5-4 to TRBJ2-1, with 8 bases lining up with TRBD1. The CDR3 totals 13 residues. The V and J ends lost 4 bases and 7 bases, in that order; junction bases with no gene match: 4. The germline V gene has CDR1 SGHNT and CDR2 YYREEE (reference sequence). The CDR3 sequence is CASSPDRVNEQFF. The CDR3 DNA sequence: TGTGCCAGCAGCCCGGACAGGGTGAATGAGCAGTTCTTC.

V usage is TRBV10-3 and J usage is TRBJ2-5; D perhaps matches TRBD1 (6 bases). V lost 3 bases to trimming and J lost 4 bases, with 9 bases between them. The CDR3 runs 13 residues. Germline V gene data show CDR1 as ENHRY and CDR2 as SYGVKD. CDR3 nucleotides: TGTGCCATCAGTGATTCAGGGGCAGAGACCCAGTACTTC. Translating gives CAISDSGAETQYF.

This rearrangement joins TRBV12-3 or TRBV12-4 to TRBJ1-1; D possibly corresponds to TRBD1 (6 bases). The V gene lost 6 bases and the J gene lost 10 bases, with 12 bases spanning the gap. The CDR3 covers 11 residues. CDR3 nucleotide sequence: TGTGCCAGCAGATACAGGGTGGTAGCTTTCTTT. Translated: CASRYRVVAFF.

This sequence joins TRBV12-3 or TRBV12-4 and TRBJ2-7, with D possibly TRBD1 on 5 matching bases. The V and J ends lost 3 bases and 2 bases respectively, with 5 bases between them. The CDR3 sequence is 12 residues long. The CDR3: CASSLTAYEQYF. In DNA, the CDR3 is TGTGCCAGCAGTTTGACAGCCTACGAGCAGTACTTC.

This clone was picked up one time. The chain has TRBV10-3 and TRBJ2-7; 8 positions match TRBD1. The CDR3 covers 13 residues. V dropped 5 bases and J dropped 3; count of bases not matched to a gene: 3. Germline loops: CDR1 ENHRY, CDR2 SYGVKD. In nucleotides, the CDR3 is TGTGCCATCAGTCTGGACAGGGTCTACGAGCAGTACTTC. Protein: CAISLDRVYEQYF.

The chain combines TRBV2 with TRBJ2-1; D is perhaps TRBD2 (6 bases). The CDR3 consists of 13 residues. With 7 bases removed from V and 9 bases from J, the gap between germline ends came to 16 bases. CDR1 and CDR2 from the germline V gene are SNHLY and FYNNEI. The CDR3 loop reads CASIERGLPEQFF. As DNA, the CDR3 is TGTGCCAGCATCGAACGGGGGTTGCCTGAGCAGTTCTTC. The whole variable domain, remainder taken from reference TRBV2 and TRBJ2-1, is EPEVTQTPSHQVTQMGQEVILRCVPISNHLYFYWYRQILGQKVEFLVSFYNNEISEKSEIFDDQFSVERPDGSNFTLKIRSTKLEDSAMYFCASIERGLPEQFFGPGTRLTVL.

The rearrangement links TRBV29-1 to TRBJ2-3; no reliable D call. CDR1 and CDR2 (germline): SQVTM, ANQGSEA. There are 14 residues in the CDR3. The V end was cut by 8 bases, the J end by 2 bases, with 17 bases between. Here the CDR3 DNA reads TGCAGCTTCTGCCCTTCGAGCGTCACAGATACGCAGTATTTT. As protein: CSFCPSSVTDTQYF.

This clone came up once. This chain links TRBV7-2 with TRBJ1-1, with D possibly being TRBD1 (5 bases). The ends were cut back, 5 bases at V and 7 bases at J, with 14 bases in the middle. The CDR3 covers 13 residues. Germline CDR1 is SGHTA and CDR2 is FQGNSA. The CDR3 spells CASSPQGSHEAFF. CDR3 DNA: TGTGCCAGCAGCCCCCAGGGCAGTCATGAAGCTTTCTTT. The whole variable domain, filled in from reference TRBV7-2 and TRBJ1-1, reads GAGVSQSPSNKVTEKGKDVELRCDPISGHTALYWYRQSLGQGLEFLIYFQGNSAPDKSGLPSDRFSAERTGGSVSTLTIQRTQQEDSAVYLCASSPQGSHEAFFGQGTRLTVV.

The V gene is TRBV5-1, the J gene TRBJ2-7; the D gene is possibly TRBD1 (6 bases). Germline CDR1 SGHRS, CDR2 YFSETQ. V lost 1 base and J lost 12, with 14 bases in between. The CDR3 is 12 residues long. The CDR3 region is CASSLTSGVGYF. CDR3 DNA sequence: TGCGCCAGCAGCTTGACGTCAGGGGTAGGGTACTTC. Combining the CDR3 with reference TRBV5-1 and TRBJ2-7 gives the whole variable domain KAGVTQTPRYLIKTRGQQVTLSCSPISGHRSVSWYQQTPGQGLQFLFEYFSETQRNKGNFPGRFSGRQFSNSRSEMNVSTLELGDSALYLCASSLTSGVGYFGPGTRLTVT.

The chain employs TRBV27 and TRBJ2-3; weak D call: TRBD1 (6 bases). V was clipped by 4 bases and J by 2 bases, with 10 bases between them. Per germline, CDR1 MNHEY and CDR2 SMNVEV (reference sequence). CDR3 size: 14 residues. CDR3 region: CASSSHRDTDTQYF. The CDR3 coding sequence is TGTGCCAGCAGTTCTCACAGGGACACAGATACGCAGTATTTT.

The CDR3 sequence: CASSDRQSSDTQYF. DNA of the CDR3: TGTGCCAGCAGCGACCGACAAAGTTCAGATACGCAGTATTTT. This chain connects TRBV5-4 to TRBJ2-3; D gene uncertain. Germline CDR1 is SGHNT and CDR2 is YYREEE (reference sequence). Trimming took off 4 bases at V and 4 bases at J, with 13 bases between the two ends. This CDR3 has 14 amino acids.

V gene TRBV20-1 combines with J gene TRBJ2-5; D ambiguous. V shed 3 bases and J shed 7 bases, with 15 bases lying between them. The CDR3 runs to 13 residues. Germline V CDR1 and CDR2: DFQATT, SNEGSKA (reference sequence). The CDR3 sequence: CSASPWAEGTQYF. The CDR3 coding sequence is TGCAGTGCTAGTCCCTGGGCCGAAGGGACCCAGTACTTC.

As concerns this clone: This sample also contains other DNA sequences that code for the same CDR3. The chain links TRBV5-1 to TRBJ1-4, with D possibly being TRBD1 (6 bases). There are 14 residues in the CDR3. CDR1 is SGHRS, CDR2 YFSETQ, per germline. V was pared by 0 bases and J by 8 bases, with 11 bases between. CDR3 amino acids: CASSLGTVDEKLFF. CDR3 nucleotides: TGCGCCAGCAGCTTGGGGACAGTAGACGAAAAACTGTTTTTT.

The rearrangement links TRBV5-5 to TRBJ1-2; D is unclear. Trimming removed 0 bases from V and 5 bases from J, with 14 bases in between. The CDR3 runs to 15 residues. Germline V gene lookup returns CDR1 SGHKS and CDR2 YYEKEE (reference sequence). CDR3 region: CASSLGGWEKYGYTF. The DNA of the CDR3 is TGTGCCAGCAGCTTGGGAGGTTGGGAGAAGTATGGCTACACCTTC.

The chain recombines TRBV3-1 (or the pseudogene TRBV3-2) with TRBJ2-5; D perhaps matches TRBD2 (5 bases). Germline CDR1 reads LGHDT; CDR2 reads YNNKEL (reference sequence). V was clipped by 1 base and J by 5 bases, with 14 bases between them. The CDR3 contains 15 residues. CDR3 nucleotides: TGTGCCAGCAGCCAAGCTACCCAGCGGCGCGAGACCCAGTACTTC. It encodes CASSQATQRRETQYF.